Given below is one T cell receptor (beta chain) in context. The antigen remains undetermined. This specimen comes from a study of T cell responses to AZD1222 COVID-19 vaccine. Findings and caveats of the study: Samples come after the peak T cell response, not at day 14. There were mostly white British donors and more females than males, and clonal diversity was possibly underestimated. Following two doses of AZD1222, Spike-specific TCR breadth and depth rose.

The data were produced by immunoSEQ multiplex PCR, yet TCRdb's version contains in-frame clones alone and is incomplete. The sample yields just under 90,000 clones, approximately 88% seen once. The receptor was isolated from an adult in good health. The material was peripheral blood, obtained on day 0 of AZD1222 vaccination.

CDR3 amino acids: CASSQSGTSYEQYF. The CDR3 DNA reads TGTGCCAGCAGCCAAAGCGGGACCTCCTACGAGCAGTACTTC. This chain connects TRBV3-1 (or the pseudogene TRBV3-2) to TRBJ2-7; TRBD2 matches 7 bases. The CDR3 has 14 amino acids. V shed 2 bases and J 0 bases; nucleotides not matched to a gene: 1. The V gene's germline CDR1 is LGHDT and CDR2 YNNKEL (reference sequence).